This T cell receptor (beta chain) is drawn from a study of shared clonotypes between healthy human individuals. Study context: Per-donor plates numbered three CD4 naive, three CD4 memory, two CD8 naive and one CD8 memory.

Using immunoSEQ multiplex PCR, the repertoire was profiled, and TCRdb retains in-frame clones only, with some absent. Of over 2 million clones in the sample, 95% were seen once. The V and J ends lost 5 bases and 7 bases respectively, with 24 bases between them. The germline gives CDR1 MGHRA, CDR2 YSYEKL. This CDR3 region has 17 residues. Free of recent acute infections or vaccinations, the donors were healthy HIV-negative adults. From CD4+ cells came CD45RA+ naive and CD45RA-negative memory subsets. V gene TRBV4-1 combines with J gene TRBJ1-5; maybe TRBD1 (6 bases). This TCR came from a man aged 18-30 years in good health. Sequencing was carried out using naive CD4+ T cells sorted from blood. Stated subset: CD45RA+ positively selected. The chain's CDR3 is CASSYRARGGEWQPQHF. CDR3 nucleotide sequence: TGCGCCAGCAGCTACCGGGCCAGGGGTGGGGAATGGCAGCCCCAGCATTTT.